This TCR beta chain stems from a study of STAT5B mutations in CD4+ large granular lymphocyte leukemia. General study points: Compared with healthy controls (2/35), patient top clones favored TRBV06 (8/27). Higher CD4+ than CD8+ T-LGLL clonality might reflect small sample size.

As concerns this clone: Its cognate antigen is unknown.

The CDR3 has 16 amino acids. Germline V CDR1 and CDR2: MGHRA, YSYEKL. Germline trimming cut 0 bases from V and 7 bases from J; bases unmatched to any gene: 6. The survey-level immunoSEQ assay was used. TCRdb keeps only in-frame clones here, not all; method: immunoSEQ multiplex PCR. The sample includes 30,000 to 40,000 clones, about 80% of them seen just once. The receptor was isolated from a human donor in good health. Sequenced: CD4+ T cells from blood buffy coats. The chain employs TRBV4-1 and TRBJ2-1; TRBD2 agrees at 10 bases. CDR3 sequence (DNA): TGCGCCAGCAGCCAAGAATCTAGCGGGAGAGGAAATGAGCAGTTCTTC. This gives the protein CASSQESSGRGNEQFF.